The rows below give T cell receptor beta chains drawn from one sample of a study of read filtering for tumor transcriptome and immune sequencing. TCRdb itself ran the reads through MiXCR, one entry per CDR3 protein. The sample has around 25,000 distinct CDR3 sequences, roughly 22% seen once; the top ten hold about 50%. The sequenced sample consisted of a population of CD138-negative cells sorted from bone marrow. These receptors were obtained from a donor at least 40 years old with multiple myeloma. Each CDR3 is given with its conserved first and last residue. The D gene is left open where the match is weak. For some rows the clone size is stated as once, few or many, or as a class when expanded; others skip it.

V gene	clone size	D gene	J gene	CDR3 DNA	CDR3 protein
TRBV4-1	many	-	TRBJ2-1	TGCGCCAGCAGCCCAGGTATTCTAGCAAAACGCAGGGATGAGCAGTTCTTC	CASSPGILAKRRDEQFF
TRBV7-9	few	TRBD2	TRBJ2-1	TGTGCCGGGACTAGGACCTACAATGAGCAGTTCTTC	CAGTRTYNEQFF
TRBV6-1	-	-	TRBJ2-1	TGTGCCAGCAGTTATCGTGGAGGGGAGCAGTTCTTC	CASSYRGGEQFF
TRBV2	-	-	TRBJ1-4	TGTGCCAGCAGTGAGCTACAGGGTAGAGGTGAAAAACTGTTTTTT	CASSELQGRGEKLFF
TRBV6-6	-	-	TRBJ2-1	TGCGCCAGCAGTTACGGGGAATCTGTTTATGAGCAGGTCTTC	CASSYGESVYEQVF
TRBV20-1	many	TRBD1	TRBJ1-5	TGCAGTGCTAGAACGACAGGGCCCTATCAGCCCCAGCATTTT	CSARTTGPYQPQHF
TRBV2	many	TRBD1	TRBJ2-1	TGTGCCAGCAACAGGGACAGGGAGAATGAGCAGTTCTTC	CASNRDRENEQFF
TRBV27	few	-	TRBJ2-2	TGTGCCAGCAGTTTCCCCGGGGGGCGCGGCACCGGGGAGCTGTTTTTT	CASSFPGGRGTGELFF
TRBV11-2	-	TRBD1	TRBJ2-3	TGTGCCAGCAGCCCGCTCAGGGGGCGGACAGATACGCAGTATTTT	CASSPLRGRTDTQYF
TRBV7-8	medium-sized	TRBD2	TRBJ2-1	TGTGCCAGCAGCCAAACGGGGGGCTCCTACAATGAGCAGTTCTTC	CASSQTGGSYNEQFF
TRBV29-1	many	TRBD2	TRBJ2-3	TGCAGCGCCCTTGGACTAGCGGTCAGCACAGATACGCAGTATTTT	CSALGLAVSTDTQYF
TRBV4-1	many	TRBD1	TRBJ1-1	TGCGCCAGCAGCCATCATACGACAGGGGGGAACACTGAAGCTTTCTTT	CASSHHTTGGNTEAFF
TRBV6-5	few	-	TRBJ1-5	TGTGCCAGCAGCACAGGGCTGGACAATCAGCCCCAGCATTTT	CASSTGLDNQPQHF
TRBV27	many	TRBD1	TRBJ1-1	TGTGCCAGCAGGCTCGGGACAGCCGAAGCTTTCTTT	CASRLGTAEAFF
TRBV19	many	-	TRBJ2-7	TGTGCCAGTAGCCGACTCTGGGGTCCGGACGAGCAGTACTTC	CASSRLWGPDEQYF
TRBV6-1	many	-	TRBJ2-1	TGTGCCAGCAGTGAAGCTGGGGCAGGGGCCCCCTACAATGAGCAGTTCTTC	CASSEAGAGAPYNEQFF